A single sample is the source of the 28 T cell receptor beta chains below, sequenced in a study of T cells in Graves' hyperthyroidism and ophthalmopathy. TCR beta CDR3 sequences were amplified from RNA transcripts. First-round RT-PCR with HTBI primers amplified the TCR CDR3 region. TCRdb re-derived calls from the multiplex PCR reads in MiXCR, one entry per CDR3 protein. The profile shows some 510,000 distinct CDR3 sequences, less than 25% of them singletons. The sequencing input was blood. The receptors stem from a man aged 18 to 29 with Graves' hyperthyroidism.

This clonotype was seen many times. The chain recombines TRBV7-8 with TRBJ2-2; D gene ambiguous. CDR3 length equals 13 residues. Germline CDR1 SGHVS, CDR2 FQNEAQ. V was trimmed by 5 bases and J by 8 bases, leaving 12 bases between them. The CDR3 sequence is CASSPISTGELFF. The CDR3 nucleotides are TGTGCCAGCAGCCCCATCAGCACTGGGGAGCTGTTTTTT.

This clonotype was seen many times. The rearrangement links TRBV28 to TRBJ1-2; 10 bases map to TRBD1. With 6 bases clipped from V and 4 bases from J, the junction kept 11 bases outside the gene matches. Germline CDR1 reads MDHEN; CDR2 reads SYDVKM. The length of the CDR3 is 16 residues. The CDR3 DNA reads TGTGCCAGCAGACTCATTCCGGGACAGGGGAGCTATGGCTACACCTTC. As protein: CASRLIPGQGSYGYTF.

Comment on this clonotype: One base away lies a much larger clone, so this may be a sequencing read error. CDR3 sequence (DNA): TGTGCCTGCTCACCACCGTCCTGGGACTATGGCTACACCTTC. This gives the protein CACSPPSWDYGYTF. J is TRBJ1-2 and V is TRBV18; D gene uncertain. The CDR3 covers 14 residues. Looked up from germline, CDR1 is KGHSH and CDR2 is LQKENI.

This clonotype has ten or more counts. V is TRBV20-1 and J is TRBJ1-1; 7 bases map to TRBD1. This CDR3 has 14 residues. Germline V gives CDR1 DFQATT, CDR2 SNEGSKA (reference sequence). J gave up 5 bases and V 2 bases, and 8 bases lay outside the gene matches. The CDR3 sequence is CSARPGDRVTEAFF. The CDR3 coding sequence is TGCAGTGCTAGACCCGGAGACAGGGTGACTGAAGCTTTCTTT.

This clonotype was recorded at least ten times. This rearrangement joins TRBV11-2 to TRBJ2-7, with TRBD1 as a possible D gene (6 bases). With 5 bases removed from V and 2 bases from J, the gap between germline ends came to 16 bases. CDR1 is SGHAT, CDR2 FQNNGV, per germline. This CDR3 is built from 15 residues. The CDR3 spells CASSTHRDKAYEQYF. The CDR3 DNA reads TGTGCCAGCAGCACCCACCGGGACAAAGCCTACGAGCAGTACTTC.

This clonotype was observed at least ten times. This sequence joins TRBV24-1 and TRBJ1-5; D is ambiguous. The germline CDR1 and CDR2 sequences are KGHDR and SFDVKD. Deletions cut 8 bases from V and 2 bases from J, with 21 bases between. The CDR3 is 17 residues long. In DNA, the CDR3 is TGTGCCACCACTACGAGGACCCGGCGTGGGTGCAATCAGCCCCAGCATTTT. This encodes CATTTRTRRGCNQPQHF.

CDR3 residues: CASSIRTGGHEQYF. In nucleotides, the CDR3 is TGTGCCAGCAGTATTCGGACAGGGGGGCACGAGCAGTACTTC. V and J are TRBV2 and TRBJ2-7; 10 bases align to TRBD1. Unmatched junction bases numbered 6, after V lost 5 bases and J lost 5 bases. Germline V lookup: CDR1 SNHLY, CDR2 FYNNEI. The CDR3 spans 14 residues.

This clonotype was seen repeatedly, ten times or more. The junction departs from germline at one end; a sequencing error may be responsible. The chain couples TRBV2 to TRBJ2-2; D is possibly TRBD1 (6 bases). The length of the CDR3 is 16 residues. CDR1 and CDR2 (germline): SNHLY, FYNNEI. The chain's CDR3 is CASSPGQHANAGELFF. DNA for the CDR3: TGTGCCAGCAGTCCAGGACAGCACGCGAACGCCGGGGAGCTGTTTTTT.

This clonotype was detected only a few times. The chain joins TRBV4-2 to TRBJ2-5; 11 bases agree with TRBD2. V was clipped by 4 bases and J by 4 bases; unmatched bases: 11. CDR1 is LGHNA and CDR2 is YNFKEQ in the germline V gene. The CDR3 is made up of 17 amino acids. The chain's CDR3 is CASSPYGSSGGVETQYF. Here the CDR3 DNA reads TGTGCCAGCAGCCCCTACGGGAGTAGCGGGGGGGTAGAGACCCAGTACTTC.

The rearrangement uses TRBV10-3 and TRBJ1-2, with D tentatively TRBD1 (5 bases). CDR3 length: 14 amino acids. With 6 bases removed from V and 6 bases from J, the gap between germline ends came to 17 bases. Per germline, CDR1 ENHRY and CDR2 SYGVKD. In DNA, the CDR3 is TGTGCCATCAGCCTGAGCAGGGAGGAAGATGGCTACACCTTC. Translation: CAISLSREEDGYTF.

This rearrangement joins TRBV6-2 or TRBV6-3 to TRBJ2-5, with TRBD2 identical over 9 bases. The CDR3 runs to 14 residues. J lost 2 bases, V lost 6 bases, and 4 bases had no gene match. Germline CDR1 is MNHEY and CDR2 is SVGEGT. The CDR3 DNA sequence: TGTGCCAGCAGAAGACTAGCGGAGCAAGAGACCCAGTACTTC. Translation: CASRRLAEQETQYF.

This clonotype was observed at least ten times. J is TRBJ2-7 and V is TRBV6-5; D is uncertain. The ends were cut back, 4 bases at V and 2 bases at J, with 15 bases in the middle. Germline V gives CDR1 MNHEY, CDR2 SVGAGI. The CDR3 totals 15 residues. CDR3 region: CASSSLSETPYEQYF. CDR3 coding DNA: TGTGCCAGCAGTTCCCTCTCAGAGACCCCCTACGAGCAGTACTTC.

The sample holds many counts of this clonotype. V and J are TRBV12-3 or TRBV12-4 and TRBJ1-2; 7 bases agree with TRBD1. The CDR3 has 14 amino acids. V gave up 5 bases and J gave up 8 bases; unmatched junction bases: 11. The CDR3 nucleotides are TGTGCCAGCAGTACCGACAGGGAAATGGGAGGCTACACCTTC. Translating it yields CASSTDREMGGYTF.

J is TRBJ2-7 and V is TRBV6-2 or TRBV6-3; D is ambiguous. The CDR3 covers 14 residues. V lost 7 bases, J lost 0 bases, and 13 bases lay in between. The germline V gene encodes CDR1 MNHEY and CDR2 SVGEGT. CDR3 sequence (DNA): TGTGCCAGCACCCATCCCAAGAGCTCCTACGAGCAGTACTTC. Its protein is CASTHPKSSYEQYF.

CDR3 amino acids: CASSQGTTNYEQYF. CDR3 in DNA: TGTGCCAGCAGCCAAGGGACGACCAACTACGAGCAGTACTTC. The gene calls are TRBV3-1 and TRBJ2-7; D unresolved. V lost 1 base to trimming and J lost 3 bases, with 10 bases between them. CDR1 and CDR2 from the germline V gene are LGHDT and YNNKEL (reference sequence). CDR3 length: 14 residues.

This clonotype appeared many times. The chain carries TRBV12-3 or TRBV12-4 and TRBJ2-7, with D perhaps TRBD2 (6 bases). The CDR3 loop spans 13 amino acids. The germline V and J ends were trimmed by 4 bases and 4 bases, with 11 bases remaining between them. This CDR3 reads CASSWGGVYEQYF. CDR3 nucleotide sequence: TGTGCCAGCAGTTGGGGCGGGGTATACGAGCAGTACTTC.

This clonotype was counted ten times or more. The rearrangement links TRBV12-3 or TRBV12-4 to TRBJ1-2; TRBD1 matches at 9 bases. The CDR3 is 13 amino acids. Trimming cost V 5 bases and J 6 bases; bases outside gene matches: 4. CDR3 DNA: TGTGCCAGCAGTGGGGACAGGGTCAATGGCTACACCTTC. Its translation: CASSGDRVNGYTF.

This clonotype was found a few times. This chain links TRBV29-1 with TRBJ1-2, with 9 positions matching TRBD1. The CDR3 is 12 residues long. From germline, CDR1 is SQVTM and CDR2 ANQGSEA. The CDR3 nucleotides read TGCGGCGCCGGTCCGACAGGGGGTGGCTACACCTTC. As protein: CGAGPTGGGYTF.

This clonotype came up many times. The genes are TRBV27 and TRBJ1-5; TRBD1 might be the D (6 bases). The CDR3 spans 14 residues. V was shortened by 4 bases and J by 6 bases, with 13 bases between the two germline ends. Germline V CDR1 and CDR2: MNHEY, SMNVEV (reference sequence). The CDR3 is CASSSPGGSQPQHF. The DNA of the CDR3 is TGTGCCAGCAGTTCCCCGGGGGGCAGTCAGCCCCAGCATTTT.

The V and J genes are TRBV5-1 and TRBJ1-1; D gene uncertain. Trimming stripped 4 bases from V and 7 bases from J, with 14 bases between. The CDR3 has 13 residues. In germline, CDR1 is SGHRS, CDR2 YFSETQ. The CDR3: CASSPGGRGEAFF. DNA of the CDR3: TGCGCCAGCAGCCCCGGCGGGCGGGGTGAAGCTTTCTTT.

Only a few counts were recorded for this clonotype. The chain couples TRBV9 to TRBJ2-7; 7 nucleotides align to TRBD1. The CDR3 covers 16 residues. CDR1 and CDR2 from the germline V gene are SGDLS and YYNGEE. The ends lost 3 bases at V and 5 bases at J; junction bases unmatched: 14. CDR3 in DNA: TGTGCCAGCAGCGCACGTCACAGGGGTCCTCCTAACGAGCAGTACTTC. This gives the protein CASSARHRGPPNEQYF.

The sample holds many counts of this clonotype. The chain carries TRBV20-1 and TRBJ1-5; D might be TRBD1 (6 bases). V was clipped by 0 bases and J by 0 bases, with 12 bases between them. This CDR3 is 16 amino acids long. Germline CDR1 reads DFQATT; CDR2 reads SNEGSKA (reference sequence). CDR3 bases: TGCAGTGCTAGAGATGGGACACAGTATAGCAATCAGCCCCAGCATTTT. Translated: CSARDGTQYSNQPQHF.

This clonotype was counted at least ten times. For the CDR3, the DNA is TGTGCCAGCAGTTCTCCACGGGACAGACCTTACGAGCAGTACTTC. It is translated as CASSSPRDRPYEQYF. V and J are TRBV27 and TRBJ2-7, with TRBD1 identical over 7 bases. The CDR3 covers 15 residues. V lost 4 bases and J lost 4; bases outside the gene matches: 10. CDR1 and CDR2 (germline): MNHEY, SMNVEV (reference sequence).

This clonotype was picked up many times. The rearrangement joins TRBV12-3 or TRBV12-4 to TRBJ1-6; maybe TRBD1 (5 bases). The V gene lost 5 bases and the J gene lost 7 bases, with 15 bases spanning the gap. This CDR3 is 15 amino acids long. CDR3 loop: CASSRDFGGNSPLHF. For the CDR3, the DNA is TGTGCCAGCAGTCGGGATTTTGGGGGGAATTCACCCCTCCACTTT.

This clonotype was detected many times. The V gene is TRBV3-1, the J gene TRBJ1-1; tentatively, D is TRBD1 (5 bases). Germline assignment: CDR1 LGHDT and CDR2 YNNKEL (reference sequence). The CDR3 loop spans 20 amino acids. V lost 4 bases to trimming and J lost 2 bases, with 29 bases between them. This CDR3 is CASSPQRTSPGGAYNTEAFF. The CDR3 DNA reads TGTGCCAGCAGCCCTCAGAGGACGAGCCCCGGCGGGGCTTATAACACTGAAGCTTTCTTT.

This clonotype was seen many times. The chain carries TRBV12-3 or TRBV12-4 and TRBJ1-5; D perhaps matches TRBD1 (6 bases). The CDR3 consists of 13 residues. With 7 bases removed from V and 0 bases from J, the gap between germline ends came to 7 bases. In nucleotides, the CDR3 is TGTGCCAGCATGACAGGTAGCAATCAGCCCCAGCATTTT. This sequence encodes CASMTGSNQPQHF.

This clonotype appeared a few times. The chain uses TRBV19 and TRBJ1-5, with a tentative D call TRBD1 (5 bases). The CDR3 length is 14 residues. Trimming cost V 6 bases and J 5 bases, with 14 bases left between them. From germline, CDR1 is LNHDA and CDR2 SQIVND (reference sequence). CDR3 residues: CASRPGAWDQPQHF. DNA for the CDR3: TGTGCCAGTAGACCTGGGGCCTGGGATCAGCCCCAGCATTTT.

At least ten counts were recorded for this clonotype. This chain joins TRBV27 and TRBJ1-5; TRBD1 agrees at 8 bases. V lost 5 bases and J lost 7; bases outside the gene matches: 19. Germline V gives CDR1 MNHEY, CDR2 SMNVEV (reference sequence). The CDR3 spans 18 residues. The CDR3 nucleotides are TGTGCCAGCAGTCACCATGGAGCACTGGGACAGGTGAGCCAGCCCCAGCATTTT. This gives the protein CASSHHGALGQVSQPQHF.